These 3 T cell receptor beta chains share one sample of origin, sequenced in a study of blood T cell repertoires in COVID-19. TCRdb's table, derived via immunoSEQ multiplex PCR, lists solely in-frame clones and lacks some. The data contain tens of thousands of clones, 87% of them seen just once; the ten biggest clones take up approximately 8%. Material for sequencing was peripheral blood. The receptors derive from a man aged 25 to 45 with acute or convalescent COVID-19.

This chain connects TRBV6-2 or TRBV6-3 to TRBJ2-1; possible D gene TRBD2, 5 bases. Trimming removed 3 bases from V and 3 bases from J, with 12 bases in between. The CDR3 has 15 residues. Germline values: CDR1 MNHEY, CDR2 SVGEGT. CDR3 residues: CASSYSTRGYNEQFF. The CDR3 DNA reads TGTGCCAGCAGTTATTCCACCCGGGGCTACAATGAGCAGTTCTTC.

The chain joins TRBV14 to TRBJ2-6; TRBD1 aligns across 7 bases. V lost 3 bases to trimming and J lost 2 bases; unmatched junction nucleotides: 1. CDR3 length: 15 amino acids. In germline, CDR1 is SGHDN, CDR2 FVKESK. CDR3 loop: CASSQQGAGANVLTF. Written as DNA, the CDR3 is TGTGCCAGCAGCCAGCAGGGGGCTGGGGCCAACGTCCTGACTTTC.

The chain has TRBV14 and TRBJ1-2, with TRBD1 matching 7 bases. The J segment lost 4 bases and the V segment lost 5 bases, leaving 10 bases of the junction unmatched. The V gene's germline CDR1 is SGHDN and CDR2 FVKESK. The CDR3 extends over 15 amino acids. CDR3 loop: CASSYHRGLFYGYTF. Written as DNA, the CDR3 is TGTGCCAGCAGCTACCACAGGGGATTATTCTATGGCTACACCTTC.